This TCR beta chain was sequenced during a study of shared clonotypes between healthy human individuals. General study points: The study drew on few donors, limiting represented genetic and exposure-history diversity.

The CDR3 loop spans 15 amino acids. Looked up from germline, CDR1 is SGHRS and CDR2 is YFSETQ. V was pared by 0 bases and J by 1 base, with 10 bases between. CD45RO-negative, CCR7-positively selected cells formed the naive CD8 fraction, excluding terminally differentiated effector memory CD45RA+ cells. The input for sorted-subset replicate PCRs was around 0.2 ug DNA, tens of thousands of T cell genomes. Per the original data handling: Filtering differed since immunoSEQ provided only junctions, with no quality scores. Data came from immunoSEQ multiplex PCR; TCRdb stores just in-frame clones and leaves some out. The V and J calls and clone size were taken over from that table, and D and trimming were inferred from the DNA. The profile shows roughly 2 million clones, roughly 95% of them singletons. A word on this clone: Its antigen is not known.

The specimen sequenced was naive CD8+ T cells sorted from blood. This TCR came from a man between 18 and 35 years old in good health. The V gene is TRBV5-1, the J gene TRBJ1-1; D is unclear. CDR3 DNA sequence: TGCGCCAGCAGCTTGGGAAGAGGAACGAACACTGAAGCTTTCTTT. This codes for CASSLGRGTNTEAFF.